This T cell receptor (beta chain) derives from a study of cytomegalovirus exposure and HLA in healthy donors listed by TCRdb under 2017. With respect to the entire study: An earlier analysis of 587 of the donors reported roughly 300 Gb of sequence data and around 120 million unique TCR beta sequences obtained from about 179 million T cells. An early release covering roughly 640 HLA-typed donors comprised approximately 300 gigabases of sequencing data and tens of millions of unique TCR sequences. The genetic ancestry cluster associated with self-reported Caucasian donors included approximately 85% of the roughly 400 genotyped donors. The study was designed to test whether signatures of past pathogen exposure could be identified by cataloging public T cell receptors. The T cell repertoires of some 670 subjects were profiled by immunosequencing and related to cytomegalovirus serostatus. Besides the first cohort of about 730 subjects, a separate validation cohort made up of 120 different subjects was used. High-throughput TCR immunosequencing, statistical association of individual TCRs with disease status, and machine learning were combined to predict cytomegalovirus infection status. In a later analysis, previously published TCR beta repertoires from 670 or so donors were re-analyzed and high-resolution HLA genotyping was added so that TCR occurrence patterns could be studied. In the later analysis, no new phenotypic data were used to find candidate immune exposures; instead, reliance was placed on TCR beta sequences and their occurrence across donors. In an earlier analysis of 587 of the donors, high-throughput TCR beta sequencing was used to judge whether each TCR beta V gene segment behaved as functional or pseudogenic. Alongside the repertoire data, information on donor age, sex, ethnicity and CMV serostatus was compiled. Genome-wide SNP genotypes for about 55% of the roughly 670 donors were used in a later genetic analysis, which treated that subset as a discovery cohort. All discovery cohort repertoires had been generated on a single sequencing platform. Both class I and class II loci were covered by HLA typing, at four-digit resolution. Typing coverage varied by locus: about 620-630 donors for A, B, C, DRB1 and DQB1; around 560 for DQA1; over 600 for DPA1; roughly 450 for DPB1. A handful of DR-DQ haplotypes were treated as single units for association and clustering because of strong linkage in the cohort. On average, 235,054 unique TCR beta nucleotide sequences were sequenced per donor among 300 to 500 genotyped donors of the cohort, with roughly 18% of those sequences being non-productive.

Overall results and qualifications from the work: Immune exposure information for the cohort was limited to CMV serostatus. A later analysis found that most CMV-associated TCR beta chains appeared HLA-restricted, with HLA associations seemingly driven largely by CMV exposure. A later analysis found that HLA-associated TCR beta chains were more clonally expanded and had lower generation probabilities than equally common non-associated chains. The classifier was reported to diagnose cytomegalovirus status with high specificity and sensitivity in both the original cohort and the validation cohort. Some IMGT-functional V segments, including TRBV6-2 and TRBV6-3, could not be distinguished by the 87-base-pair reads and were therefore excluded. In a later analysis, the rate of TCR association differed among HLA loci, with DRB1 alleles having the most associated TCRs and HLA-C alleles having the fewest. Correlated functional status among segregating V segments might reflect linkage disequilibrium, but an unknown experimental factor could not be ruled out. Across donors, most TCR sequences were observed very rarely, whereas some public TCRs were present in many individuals. In a later analysis, several top co-occurrence clusters were reported to appear linked to parvovirus B19, influenza, CMV and Epstein-Barr virus. The presence/absence analyses assumed that sequencing depth was roughly uniform across donors, and that assumption may not be true. Three of the identified cytomegalovirus-associated TCR beta chains were confirmed in vitro to be specific for cytomegalovirus antigens. Compared with the roughly 670-donor mean, donors in an Asian-associated ancestry cluster had fewer N-insertions in productive TCRs, according to a later genetic analysis. Because some donors lacked HLA typing at each locus, the association tests relied only on the typed subset. The sequencing pipeline was judged likely to have produced a cluster of highly shared sequence variants as a technical artifact. Broadly in line with IMGT annotations, most TCR beta V segments showed up in productive rearrangements about 87% or about 30% of the time in an earlier analysis of approximately 600 of the donors. It was suggested by the authors that the approach could potentially be generalized to other disease states and immunological phenotypes. A further reported finding was that TCR beta sequences accurately predicted the HLA-A and HLA-B alleles for most subjects in the first cohort. When HLA alleles, especially DR and DQ, strongly co-occurred, attributing TCR associations to individual alleles was difficult. The earlier analysis of 587 of the donors excluded some 15 rarely observed V segments, including chromosome 9 orphons, because counts were too low. At a false discovery rate of 0.05, a later analysis linked approximately 18,000 TCR beta sequences to specific HLA alleles. This cohort had only TCR beta chains sequenced, and the lack of alpha or paired-chain data limited which features could be detected. V-gene and J-gene trimming of TCR beta chains was associated with a missense DCLRE1C variant in a later genetic analysis, and the association was replicated in an independent cohort. A total of roughly 160 TCR beta chains were listed by the study as associated with cytomegalovirus.

The cohort was made up of 500 to 850 healthy bone marrow donors. Cohort members were all nominally healthy when sampled, although unrecorded immune exposures were likely present. The donor was CMV seropositive and belonged to the group of about 290 seropositive cohort members. A peripheral blood sample was collected from each donor, and TCR beta sequencing was performed on peripheral blood mononuclear cells. Genomic DNA was extracted from the blood cell samples with the Qiagen DNeasy Blood Extraction Kit. V is reduced by 2 bases and J by 5 bases, leaving a spacing of 7 bases between them. From the cysteine up to the phenylalanine, the CDR3 has a length of 13 residues. Only the CDR3 DNA is retained, 39 bases long and in frame from the first base. As encoded in the germline V gene (reference sequence), CDR1 is SEHNR while CDR2 is FQNEAQ. The library was made by the immunoSEQ multiplex PCR assay. For the multiplex PCR, a mixture combining 60 forward primers for TCR Vbeta segments and 13 reverse primers for TCR Jbeta segments was used. The CDR3 region of rearranged TCR beta genes was amplified from genomic DNA by a multiplex PCR assay. Amplified TCR beta libraries were sequenced as 87-base-pair reads on the Illumina HiSeq System. From the authors' description of their analysis: In a later analysis, about 80 million unique TCR beta chains were counted across the 500 to 700 repertoires, and approximately 9.9 million of these chains were shared by at least two donors. To remove PCR and sequencing errors, raw reads were error-corrected and collapsed into unique sequences using a nearest-neighbor algorithm that merged closely related sequences. V, D and J gene segments were assigned by aligning CDR3 sequences to IMGT reference sequences. For a sequence to be retained, a match of at least six nucleotides to both a V gene segment and a J gene segment was required. Rearrangements were classified as productive when the CDR3 lacked stop codons and remained in frame with V and J, and all other rearrangements were classified as non-productive. Following IMGT convention, CDR3 was defined as the stretch from the second conserved V-encoded cysteine up to the conserved J-encoded phenylalanine. Sequences without an unambiguous match to a single V gene segment were excluded from the earlier analysis of 450 to 650 of the donors. In an earlier analysis of 587 of the donors, V segments were called functional above 56.7% productive rearrangements and were called segregating when the between-donor standard deviation exceeded 5%. To diagnose cytomegalovirus status from the catalog of TCR beta chain sequences, a statistical classification framework was built. In a later analysis, TCR nucleotide sequences were compared against IMGT/GENE-DB human TR gene sequences so that V and J genes could be assigned. The TCRdist pipeline was used in a later analysis to assign CDR3 sequences and most-parsimonious VDJ recombination scenarios. In a later analysis, each TCR beta chain was defined by its CDR3 amino acid sequence together with its V-gene family, and reads lacking a unique V-gene family were excluded. A later analysis removed 592 highly shared, low-generation-probability nucleotide sequences to deal with suspected cross-contamination and a sequencing artifact. In a later analysis, a clonal expansion index for each public chain was calculated from normalized within-repertoire ranks of inferred template counts. In a later analysis, generation probabilities were computed using a VDJ recombination model fitted to out-of-frame rearrangements, and the results were checked against IGoR. In a later analysis, TCR-TCR, TCR-HLA and TCR-CMV co-occurrence was scored with hypergeometric tests, and a repertoire-size bias correction was applied to TCR pairs. A later analysis estimated false discovery rates by permuting HLA or CMV assignments 20 times. In a later analysis, co-occurring TCRs were grouped using DBSCAN, with TCRdist sequence similarity added in when clustering inside HLA-allele-positive subsets. Repertoires with fewer than 30,000 or more than 120,000 public chains, plus five repertoires with anomalous nucleotide sharing, were excluded from co-occurrence clustering. TCRdb mirrors the immuneACCESS table, restricted to in-frame sequences. Some clones are absent from its copies; in checked studies, under half trace to an unresolved V gene, and the reason for the others is unknown. That table is the source of V, J and clone size, and D and trimming were worked out from the DNA. This sample gives 100,000 to 150,000 clones in total; 74% of them show up just once. Approximately 5.4% of the sample comes from the top ten.

As for this clone: Its antigen remains undetermined. Base qualities are not provided; no much larger clone lies one nucleotide away.

This receptor was taken from a woman aged 50 to 60 in good health and CMV-seropositive. The specimen was PBMCs. The receptor chain draws on TRBV7-9 and TRBJ1-5, with the D gene not clear enough to name. For the CDR3, the sequence is CASSLIEYQPQHF. Read as DNA, the sequence is TGTGCCAGCAGCTTAATTGAGTATCAGCCCCAGCATTTT.